Shown below are 12 T cell receptor beta chains from a single sample sequenced in a study of cytomegalovirus exposure and HLA in healthy donors. Generated by immunoSEQ multiplex PCR, the TCRdb table keeps only in-frame clones and is missing some. The sample lists some 200,000 clones, approximately 82% seen once, with roughly 12% in the top ten. Sequencing was performed on PBMCs. The receptors originated from a woman younger than 45 in good health and CMV-seropositive.

The rearrangement links TRBV9 to TRBJ2-1; no clear D. The CDR3 is 15 amino acids. Trimming removed 0 bases at V and 5 bases at J, with 12 bases between. Germline CDR1 SGDLS, CDR2 YYNGEE. Here the CDR3 reads CASSVGSWPDNEQFF. The CDR3 DNA follows: TGTGCCAGCAGCGTAGGGTCGTGGCCAGACAATGAGCAGTTCTTC.

The rearrangement links TRBV28 to TRBJ1-1, with TRBD1 as a possible D gene (6 bases). This CDR3 has 14 amino acids. The V gene's germline CDR1 is MDHEN and CDR2 SYDVKM. V dropped 8 bases and J dropped 0 bases, with 13 bases sitting between them. The chain's CDR3 is CASPKQGMNTEAFF. The DNA of the CDR3 is TGTGCCAGCCCCAAACAGGGCATGAACACTGAAGCTTTCTTT.

J is TRBJ2-5 and V is TRBV7-9; 7 bases align to TRBD2. Germline CDR1 SEHNR, CDR2 FQNEAQ (reference sequence). V shed 0 bases and J 5 bases; nucleotides not matched to a gene: 6. The CDR3 spans 15 residues. The CDR3 here is CASSLAIVGGETQYF. The CDR3 bases are TGTGCCAGCAGCTTAGCGATAGTGGGGGGGGAGACCCAGTACTTC.

This clone was seen once. This chain connects TRBV10-3 to TRBJ2-3; 11 nucleotides match TRBD2. The CDR3 spans 15 residues. The germline gives CDR1 ENHRY, CDR2 SYGVKD. The V gene end was trimmed by 6 bases and the J gene end by 6 bases; junction bases not matched to a gene: 8. This CDR3 reads CAIRVTSGVQDTQYF. The CDR3 DNA reads TGTGCCATCAGAGTGACTAGCGGGGTGCAGGATACGCAGTATTTT.

In DNA, the CDR3 is TGCGCCAGCAGCCAAGGATTTGGCGGCAACGAGCAGTACTTC. This translates into CASSQGFGGNEQYF. The chain couples TRBV4-1 to TRBJ2-7; D not certain. V was trimmed by 1 base and J by 5 bases, leaving 12 bases between them. Germline V gene sequence: CDR1 MGHRA, CDR2 YSYEKL. This CDR3 has 14 amino acids.

The chain recombines TRBV27 with TRBJ1-2; D remains unclear. The germline gives CDR1 MNHEY, CDR2 SMNVEV (reference sequence). This CDR3 has 17 residues. The V end lost 6 bases, the J end lost 0 bases, and 20 bases lay between the germline ends. The DNA of the CDR3 is TGTGCCAGCAGCCCTGAGGCCCAGATTACCTCTAACTATGGCTACACCTTC. It is translated as CASSPEAQITSNYGYTF.

This chain connects TRBV11-2 to TRBJ2-1, with TRBD2 matching 10 bases. Germline V lookup: CDR1 SGHAT, CDR2 FQNNGV. V dropped 5 bases and J dropped 4; count of bases not matched to a gene: 5. CDR3 size: 15 residues. The CDR3 sequence: CASSQASGGYNEQFF. The CDR3 bases are TGTGCCAGCAGCCAGGCTAGCGGGGGTTACAATGAGCAGTTCTTC. The entire variable domain, with the rest obtained from reference TRBV11-2 and TRBJ2-1, is as follows: EAGVAQSPRYKIIEKRQSVAFWCNPISGHATLYWYQQILGQGPKLLIQFQNNGVVDDSQLPKDRFSAERLKGVDSTLKIQPAKLEDSAVYLCASSQASGGYNEQFFGPGTRLTVL.

J is TRBJ2-5 and V is TRBV29-1; TRBD1 is a possible D gene (6 bases). V was shortened by 2 bases and J by 5 bases, with 18 bases between the two germline ends. Germline V CDR1 and CDR2: SQVTM, ANQGSEA. The length of the CDR3 is 15 residues. CDR3 region: CSVEPRDNGVETQYF. In DNA, the CDR3 is TGCAGCGTTGAACCCCGGGACAACGGCGTGGAGACCCAGTACTTC.

The rearrangement links TRBV5-1 to TRBJ2-1; a possible D gene is TRBD2 (8 bases). V dropped 3 bases and J dropped 6 bases, with 28 bases sitting between them. The germline CDR1 and CDR2 sequences are SGHRS and YFSETQ. The CDR3 covers 19 residues. As DNA, the CDR3 is TGCGCCAGCAGCTCCCAGGCAGGGACAGCGGGAGACTTCCGCAATGAGCAGTTCTTC. This codes for CASSSQAGTAGDFRNEQFF.

This chain's CDR3 is CASDVGHNEQFF. The CDR3 bases are TGTGCCAGCGATGTGGGCCACAATGAGCAGTTCTTC. V usage is TRBV6-1 and J usage is TRBJ2-1; D is uncertain. V lost 8 bases and J lost 5, with 10 bases in between. The CDR3 extends over 12 amino acids. Germline values: CDR1 MNHNS, CDR2 SASEGT.

The genes are TRBV20-1 and TRBJ2-5; no definite D call. The germline V gene encodes CDR1 DFQATT and CDR2 SNEGSKA (reference sequence). CDR3 length: 10 residues. The CDR3 nucleotides read TGCAGGAACTTTCAAGAGACCCAGTACTTC. Translation: CRNFQETQYF.

This clone was counted a single time. This chain uses TRBV29-1 with TRBJ2-7, with TRBD1 matching over 9 bases. This CDR3 has 13 amino acids. In germline, CDR1 is SQVTM, CDR2 ANQGSEA. J gave up 5 bases and V 4 bases, and 6 bases lay outside the gene matches. The chain's CDR3 is CSVAGQGLHEQYF. The CDR3 nucleotides are TGCAGCGTTGCGGGACAGGGACTCCACGAGCAGTACTTC.